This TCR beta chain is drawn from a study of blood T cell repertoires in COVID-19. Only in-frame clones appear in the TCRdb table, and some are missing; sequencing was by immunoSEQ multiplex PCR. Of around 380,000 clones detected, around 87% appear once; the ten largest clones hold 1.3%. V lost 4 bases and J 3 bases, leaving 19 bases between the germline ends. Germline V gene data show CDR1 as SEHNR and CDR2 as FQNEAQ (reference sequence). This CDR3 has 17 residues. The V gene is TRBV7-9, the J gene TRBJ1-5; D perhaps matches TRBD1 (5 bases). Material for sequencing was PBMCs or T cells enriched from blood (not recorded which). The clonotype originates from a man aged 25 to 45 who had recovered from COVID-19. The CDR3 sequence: CASSSVGQGGNNQPQHF. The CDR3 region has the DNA TGTGCCAGCAGCTCCGTGGGGCAGGGAGGGAACAATCAGCCCCAGCATTTT.